This T cell receptor (beta chain) was found in a study of CD8 T cells in Susac syndrome. Reverse transcription of about 0.5 to 1 ug RNA was performed with random hexamers. Via MiXCR, TCRdb re-called the immunoSEQ multiplex PCR reads, giving one row per CDR3 protein. The table shows roughly 200,000 distinct CDR3 sequences, with 85% to 95% occurring only once. Sequencing of TCR beta was undertaken in CD8+ and CD4+ T cells derived from blood. V was trimmed by 6 bases and J by 0 bases, leaving 12 bases between them. Per the germline V gene, CDR1 is MNHEY and CDR2 is SMNVEV (reference sequence). The CDR3 runs to 15 residues.

The sequence derives from a human donor in good health. Sequencing used CD4+ T cells from PBMCs. J is TRBJ1-5 and V is TRBV27; D gene unclear. The CDR3 reads CASSPRGNSNQPQHF. The DNA of the CDR3 is TGTGCCAGCAGCCCTCGGGGAAATAGCAATCAGCCCCAGCATTTT.